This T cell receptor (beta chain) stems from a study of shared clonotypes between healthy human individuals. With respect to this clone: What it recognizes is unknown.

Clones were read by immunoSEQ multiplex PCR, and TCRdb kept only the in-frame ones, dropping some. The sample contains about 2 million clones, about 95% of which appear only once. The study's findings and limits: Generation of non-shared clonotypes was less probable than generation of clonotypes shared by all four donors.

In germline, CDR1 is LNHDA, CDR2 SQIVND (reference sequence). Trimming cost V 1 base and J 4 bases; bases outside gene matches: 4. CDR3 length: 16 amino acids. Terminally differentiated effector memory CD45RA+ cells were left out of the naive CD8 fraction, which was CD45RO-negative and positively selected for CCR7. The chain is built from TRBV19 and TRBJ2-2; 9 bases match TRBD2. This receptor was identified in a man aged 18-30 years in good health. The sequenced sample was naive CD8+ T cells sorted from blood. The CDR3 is CASSIALAGSTGELFF. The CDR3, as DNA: TGTGCCAGTAGTATAGCCCTAGCGGGGAGCACCGGGGAGCTGTTTTTT.